A selection of T cell receptor beta chains follows, all from one sample in a study of a mutant IDH1 vaccine in newly diagnosed glioma. Which antigens these TCRs recognize remains unknown. Sequencing used immunoSEQ multiplex PCR; TCRdb keeps in-frame clones, though not all of them. Counted here are 30,000 to 40,000 clones, around four fifths occurring once; the ten biggest clones make up about 3.2%. The sequencing here drew on PBMCs, taken from a glioma patient whose treatment included an IDH1 peptide vaccine. These receptors all stem from a middle-aged man with glioma. Some clones in this sample may be carry-over from other donors' samples. Each CDR3 is given without its conserved first and last residue.

v_gene	j_gene	len	CDR3aa
TRBV7-2	TRBJ2-7	13	ASSSPHAGSYEQY
TRBV11-2	TRBJ2-3	11	ASSLSSGDTQY
TRBV6-5	TRBJ1-3	12	ASSYQGAWNTIY
TRBV29-1	TRBJ1-1	11	SPHRETGVEAF
TRBV6-5	TRBJ2-7	12	ASKRSPLSYEQY
TRBV6-4	TRBJ1-1	11	ASSDEGGTEAF
TRBV5-6	TRBJ2-5	13	ASSPGTQSERPQY
TRBV6-5	TRBJ1-1	12	ASSRDRENTEAF
TRBV5-6	TRBJ2-5	13	ASSLLSGGAETQY
TRBV27	TRBJ1-5	11	ASSFRGNQPQH
TRBV7-7	TRBJ2-5	11	ASSLGQGETQY
TRBV5-1	TRBJ1-4	13	ASSMTGELAEKLF
TRBV9	TRBJ2-7	12	ASSVVSDPREQY
TRBV5-1	TRBJ1-2	12	ASSPYRGPNGYT
TRBV7-6	TRBJ1-3	15	ASSLVALDSGGNTIY
TRBV6-5	TRBJ1-5	11	ASSYGQRAAQH
TRBV29-1	TRBJ2-7	11	SALDSSSYEQY
TRBV27	TRBJ2-7	14	ASSFRGRGLPYEQY
TRBV18	TRBJ2-3	11	ASSPPSVDTQY
TRBV5-4	TRBJ1-1	11	ASSFTGVTEAF
TRBV4-1	TRBJ2-3	13	ASSSRTSGTDTQY
TRBV6-6	TRBJ1-4	11	ASRTEDLEKLF
TRBV10-2	TRBJ1-6	16	ASGGEPIRGGNNSPLH
TRBV19	TRBJ1-4	13	ASSSPHRGGEKLF
TRBV7-2	TRBJ1-1	12	ASSTGVVGSEAF
TRBV5-1	TRBJ1-1	13	ASSFLDTGGTEAF
TRBV11-1	TRBJ2-1	13	ASSVSGQGNNEQF
TRBV10-2	TRBJ1-5	15	ASSERSGTGGNQPQH
TRBV27	TRBJ2-5	15	ASSLLAASGGRETQY
TRBV9	TRBJ1-3	13	ASSGWASSGNTIY
TRBV30	TRBJ1-2	11	AWSLGRAGGYT
TRBV5-1	TRBJ2-2	16	ASRTPPVDYWDTGELF
TRBV2	TRBJ1-2	12	ASSGDRFGVGYT
TRBV14	TRBJ2-5	11	ASSYGGAETQY
TRBV6-1	TRBJ1-5	12	ASSVSGHNQPQH
TRBV10-3	TRBJ2-2	13	AVKIRNTNTGELF
TRBV14	TRBJ1-2	12	ASSQARTPEGYT
TRBV18	TRBJ2-1	11	ASSPHPLYEQF
TRBV4-2	TRBJ2-1	10	ASSQEGNEQF